The source of this TCR beta chain is a study of blood T cell repertoires in COVID-19. In the study overall: Samples taken during acute and convalescent COVID-19 were collected in the United States, Italy and Spain.

Deletions cut 10 bases from V and 4 bases from J, with 19 bases between. The CDR3 sequence is 14 residues long. The germline V gene has CDR1 SGHTA and CDR2 FQGNSA. TCRdb's copy holds only in-frame clones and misses some; the assay was immunoSEQ multiplex PCR. The sample consists of about 310,000 clones, approximately 86% of them appearing once. Material: PBMCs or T cells enriched from blood (not recorded which). The TCR was taken from a woman between 18 and 29 years old who had recovered from COVID-19. The chain links TRBV7-2 to TRBJ1-2; D unresolved. CDR3: CAITVTQAIYGYTF. For the CDR3, the DNA is TGTGCCATCACGGTAACCCAGGCAATCTATGGCTACACCTTC.